The entry below describes one TCR beta chain. The antigen this receptor binds is unknown. No qualities accompany the bases; no much larger clone lies one base away. TCRbeta CDR3 regions were amplified from genomic DNA using the immunoSEQ Assay, a bias-controlled multiplex PCR. On the study's bioinformatics: The number of nucleated cells in each sample was estimated by amplification of reference gene primers within the assay. To quantify the absolute abundance of each unique TCRbeta CDR3 rearrangement, sequence reads were collapsed and filtered. For each sample, productive Simpson clonality was calculated as the square root of Simpson's diversity index across productive rearrangements. As stored in TCRdb, this immuneACCESS dataset retains in-frame rearrangements with V and J assigned. A fraction of the clones does not appear; measured against another copy, unresolved V genes explain less than half of the discrepancy, and the remainder lacks a known reason. V and J calls and clone size follow that table, whereas D and trimming were derived from the DNA. Present in this sample are hundreds of thousands of clones, roughly 90% of which were seen just once. The ten largest clones capture roughly 2.6% of the sample.

Participants in the prospective study were enrolled through a virtual design, were aged roughly 18 to 90 years, and lived in about two dozen United States geographic areas. In the prospective study, participants were assigned to cohorts based on the clinical history participants reported in a screening survey and a study questionnaire. In the prospective study, mobile phlebotomists collected whole blood, serum and a nasopharyngeal or oropharyngeal swab from each participant. Prospective study participants could optionally give additional blood draws and questionnaires over a roughly two-month period. Before DNA extraction, prospective study blood samples were shipped either frozen or at room temperature. The germline V gene sets CDR1 to SQVTM and CDR2 to ANQGSEA. Taken from cysteine to phenylalanine, the CDR3 has 14 residues. Only the CDR3 portion is preserved as DNA: 42 bases, with reading frame beginning at the first base. V is pruned by 6 bases and J by 4 bases, leaving 11 bases of the junction without a gene match.

This entry belongs to a study of blood T cell repertoires in COVID-19 (dated by TCRdb to between 2020 and 2021). Turning to the overall study: Samples from collaborators originated in the United States, Italy and Spain and spanned both the acute and convalescent phases of COVID-19. Deeply sampled blood TCRbeta repertoires from subjects exposed to, actively infected with, or recovered from COVID-19 were included in the dataset. The samples were drawn from two sources: the first 160 participants of the ongoing ImmuneRACE study, and 1,200 or so subjects contributed by 6 global collaborators. Where HLA class I and class II types were available, the types were taken from metadata supplied by the sample provider, not from assay-based typing. The material from the prospective study consisted of cDNA or gDNA derived from T cells, B-cell-depleted T cells, or PBMCs. Sample metadata almost always included a de-identified subject ID, COVID-19 status, age in years and sex. The repertoires were released in a freely available public database meant as a resource for research on the immune response to SARS-CoV-2. Study-wide findings and limitations: How much clinical and demographic metadata was included differed by source and by participant, and the metadata was provided uncurated.

Specimen: PBMCs or T cells enriched from blood (not recorded which). The chain is made from TRBV29-1 and TRBJ2-7, and 8 junctional nucleotides match TRBD1. This clonotype originated in a woman aged 30 to 39 with acute COVID-19. The nucleotide sequence reads TGCAGCGTAGATGGACAGGGAAAGGGGTACGAGCAGTACTTC. Translated, this is CSVDGQGKGYEQYF.